This entry lists 17 T cell receptor beta chains sequenced from one sample in a study of T cell changes during pregnancy in multiple sclerosis. Libraries were prepared by immunoSEQ multiplex PCR; TCRdb keeps only in-frame clonotypes and omits some of them. The sample has over 20,000 clones, approximately 90% seen once. Source: CD8+ T cells from peripheral blood mononuclear cells, taken in the second trimester of pregnancy. All receptors come from a female donor in good health, enrolled as a control in a pregnancy study.

The chain combines TRBV9 with TRBJ1-2; 7 positions match TRBD1. Germline loops: CDR1 SGDLS, CDR2 YYNGEE. The V gene end was trimmed by 3 bases and the J gene end by 6 bases; junction bases not matched to a gene: 5. CDR3 length: 13 residues. DNA for the CDR3: TGTGCCAGCAGCGAGACAGGGAGTGATGGCTACACCTTC. Protein: CASSETGSDGYTF.

V and J are TRBV6-4 and TRBJ2-1; 10 positions agree with TRBD2. Germline V gene sequence: CDR1 MRHNA, CDR2 SNTAGT. Unmatched junction bases numbered 7, after V lost 3 bases and J lost 8 bases. CDR3 size: 15 residues. CDR3 sequence (DNA): TGTGCCAGCAGTGAAAACCCTAGCGGGAGCCATGAGCAGTTCTTC. It encodes CASSENPSGSHEQFF.

This sequence joins TRBV2 and TRBJ2-2; a weak D match, TRBD2 (5 bases). CDR1 is SNHLY, CDR2 FYNNEI, per germline. Trimming left V 3 bases short and J 5 bases short, with 7 bases between. CDR3 length equals 13 residues. Here the CDR3 DNA reads TGTGCCAGCAGTGACCGGGATACCGGGGAGCTGTTTTTT. Residues: CASSDRDTGELFF.

The chain combines TRBV4-3 with TRBJ2-2, with D perhaps TRBD2 (6 bases). The CDR3 has 17 amino acids. The germline CDR1 and CDR2 sequences are LGHNA and YSLEER. Trimming cost V 0 bases and J 2 bases, with 13 bases left between them. The CDR3 sequence: CASSQDWAGRNTGELFF. CDR3 nucleotides: TGCGCCAGCAGCCAAGATTGGGCGGGAAGAAACACCGGGGAGCTGTTTTTT.

This clone occurred once. The chain employs TRBV19 and TRBJ2-3; 14 positions agree with TRBD2. The CDR3 contains 16 residues. The V segment lost 4 bases and the J segment 6 bases; nucleotides outside the gene matches: 6. Germline V gives CDR1 LNHDA, CDR2 SQIVND (reference sequence). This chain's CDR3 is CASSRTSGGMKDTQYF. CDR3 in DNA: TGTGCCAGTAGTAGGACTAGCGGGGGGATGAAGGATACGCAGTATTTT.

This chain links TRBV28 with TRBJ2-5; D is possibly TRBD2 (5 bases). Trimming stripped 2 bases from V and 5 bases from J, with 18 bases between. In germline, CDR1 is MDHEN, CDR2 SYDVKM. The CDR3 loop spans 16 amino acids. DNA of the CDR3: TGTGCCAGCAGTTTAGGACTCACGGACGCCAGGGAGACCCAGTACTTC. Residues: CASSLGLTDARETQYF.

The chain couples TRBV5-5 to TRBJ2-7, with D hard to call. Germline CDR1 and CDR2: SGHKS and YYEKEE (reference sequence). V gave up 2 bases and J gave up 4 bases, with 13 bases separating them. The CDR3 sequence is 14 residues long. The CDR3 is CASSLKTARYEQYF. The CDR3 DNA follows: TGTGCCAGCAGCTTAAAGACCGCGAGGTACGAGCAGTACTTC. Full variable domain (missing parts from reference TRBV5-5 and TRBJ2-7): DAGVTQSPTHLIKTRGQQVTLRCSPISGHKSVSWYQQVLGQGPQFIFQYYEKEERGRGNFPDRFSARQFPNYSSELNVNALLLGDSALYLCASSLKTARYEQYFGPGTRLTVT.

The chain combines TRBV7-9 with TRBJ2-7; 8 bases line up with TRBD2. CDR1 and CDR2 from the germline V gene are SEHNR and FQNEAQ (reference sequence). Unmatched junction bases numbered 11, after V lost 3 bases and J lost 4 bases. The CDR3 runs 16 residues. The CDR3 spells CASSFPSAGGFYEQYF. CDR3 sequence (DNA): TGTGCCAGCAGCTTTCCAAGCGCGGGGGGTTTTTACGAGCAGTACTTC. The variable domain in full, completed from reference TRBV7-9 and TRBJ2-7, reads DTGVSQNPRHKITKRGQNVTFRCDPISEHNRLYWYRQTLGQGPEFLTYFQNEAQLEKSRLLSDRFSAERPKGSFSTLEIQRTEQGDSAMYLCASSFPSAGGFYEQYFGPGTRLTVT.

J is TRBJ2-7 and V is TRBV7-6, with D unresolved. There are 13 residues in the CDR3. Trimming took off 2 bases at V and 4 bases at J, with 9 bases between the two ends. Germline CDR1 and CDR2: SGHVS and FNYEAQ. The CDR3 region has the DNA TGTGCCAGCAGCTTATCAGCGCTATACGAGCAGTACTTC. Translated, it gives CASSLSALYEQYF.

The V and J genes are TRBV28 and TRBJ1-4; D not resolved. Trimming took 5 bases from V and 12 from J, leaving 13 bases between them. This CDR3 has 12 residues. From germline, CDR1 is MDHEN and CDR2 SYDVKM. The CDR3 nucleotides are TGTGCCAGCAGTGCGGCACCCCTGGAACTGTTTTTT. Translated: CASSAAPLELFF.

The V call is TRBV15, the J call TRBJ1-2; TRBD1 aligns across 8 bases. This CDR3 has 16 amino acids. V was pared by 5 bases and J by 1 base, with 9 bases of the junction left unmatched. Germline loops: CDR1 LNHNV, CDR2 YYDKDF (reference sequence). The CDR3: CATSPGQGLFNYGYTF. DNA for the CDR3: TGTGCCACCAGCCCCGGACAGGGCCTTTTTAACTATGGCTACACCTTC.

The genes are TRBV5-1 and TRBJ1-1; 10 nucleotides match TRBD1. With 5 bases clipped from V and 5 bases from J, the junction kept 15 bases outside the gene matches. In germline, CDR1 is SGHRS, CDR2 YFSETQ. There are 17 residues in the CDR3. The CDR3 protein is CASRVVQTGGAGTEAFF. The DNA of the CDR3 is TGCGCCAGCAGGGTAGTCCAGACAGGGGGCGCGGGGACTGAAGCTTTCTTT.

The rearrangement links TRBV27 to TRBJ2-3, with TRBD2 matching 10 bases. CDR1 is MNHEY, CDR2 SMNVEV, per germline (reference sequence). The CDR3 spans 16 residues. J was trimmed by 3 bases and V by 4 bases; bases with no gene match: 7. The CDR3 DNA is TGTGCCAGCAGTTACCCTAGCGGGAGTCCGACAGATACGCAGTATTTT. Protein: CASSYPSGSPTDTQYF.

This clone counts as medium-sized. The CDR3 DNA follows: TGCGCCAGCAGCCAAACTTGGGGGGACACTGAAGCTTTCTTT. Translated, it gives CASSQTWGDTEAFF. This chain links TRBV4-3 with TRBJ1-1, with D maybe TRBD1 (5 bases). Germline-derived CDR1 and CDR2 are LGHNA and YSLEER. CDR3 size: 14 residues. Trimming took off 2 bases at V and 3 bases at J, with 10 bases between the two ends.

The chain is built from TRBV6-1 and TRBJ2-2; D perhaps matches TRBD2 (6 bases). Germline CDR1 is MNHNS and CDR2 is SASEGT. Trimming left V 7 bases short and J 3 bases short, with 15 bases between. CDR3 size: 15 residues. The CDR3 nucleotides are TGTGCCAGCACACACGGGAGTGGGGACACCGGGGAGCTGTTTTTT. It specifies CASTHGSGDTGELFF.

The chain uses TRBV30 and TRBJ2-7; 8 bases match TRBD2. The V gene end was trimmed by 3 bases and the J gene end by 0 bases; junction bases not matched to a gene: 4. The CDR3 totals 14 residues. Germline V gene sequence: CDR1 GTSNPN, CDR2 SVGIG (reference sequence). The chain's CDR3 is CAWRRLASSYEQYF. The CDR3 DNA reads TGTGCCTGGAGAAGACTAGCGAGCTCCTACGAGCAGTACTTC.

There are a few counts of this clone. This chain uses TRBV6-1 with TRBJ2-1; D perhaps matches TRBD1 (5 bases). The CDR3 contains 15 residues. Germline CDR1 MNHNS, CDR2 SASEGT. Trimming removed 3 bases from V and 6 bases from J, with 15 bases in between. In nucleotides, the CDR3 is TGTGCCAGCAGTGATGCCAGGGCGGTAAGCAATGAGCAGTTCTTC. It specifies CASSDARAVSNEQFF.